This is a list of T cell receptor beta chains from one sample in a study of T-cell memory formation after mild COVID-19. TCRdb itself ran the 5' RACE reads through MiXCR, one entry per CDR3 protein. The table records 400,000 to 550,000 distinct CDR3 sequences, 20% to 30% of them present only once. The sample comprised PBMCs or a T cell subset sorted from them (not recorded which). All receptors come from an adult woman who had mild COVID-19 (a few samples of this study predate the infection). Cell type and time point are not known. CDR3s include the opening cysteine and the closing phenylalanine or tryptophan. D genes are given only for firm matches. Not all rows give a size; the values are once, few, many and, for expanded clones, a class.

v_gene	d_gene	abundance	j_gene	CDR3nt	CDR3aa
TRBV27	.	.	TRBJ2-7	TGTGCCAGCAGTTTGGGCTCAAAGTCCTACGAGCAGTACTTC	CASSLGSKSYEQYF
TRBV7-9	.	.	TRBJ1-3	TGTGCCAGCAGTCCCACGGGGTTCGTTTCTGGAAACACCATATATTTT	CASSPTGFVSGNTIYF
TRBV7-7	TRBD2	many	TRBJ2-1	TGTGCCAGCAGCTTAGGGCGCGGGGGACACAATGAGCAGTTCTTC	CASSLGRGGHNEQFF
TRBV12-3/TRBV12-4	.	.	TRBJ1-5	TGTGCCAGCAGTCCGGGAAGCCAGCCCCAGCATTTT	CASSPGSQPQHF
TRBV29-1	.	few	TRBJ2-1	TGCAGCGTTGATTGGGTTTCCTACAATGAGCAGTTCTTC	CSVDWVSYNEQFF
TRBV29-1	.	.	TRBJ2-2	TGCAGCGTTAAATCTGGAGGGGCAGCGAACACCGGGGAGCTGTTTTTT	CSVKSGGAANTGELFF
TRBV4-3	.	few	TRBJ1-4	TGCGCCAGCAGCCAAGCGGGGAAGGGACTGTTTTTT	CASSQAGKGLFF
TRBV24-1	.	many	TRBJ2-1	TGTGCCACCAGTGATATAGGCAGCTACAATGAGCAGTTCTTC	CATSDIGSYNEQFF
TRBV7-8	.	.	TRBJ2-5	TGTGCCAGCGAAACAGGGACTGCGAAGACCCAGTACTTC	CASETGTAKTQYF
TRBV7-2	TRBD2	.	TRBJ2-5	TGTGCCAGCAGCTTAGGGGGACTAGCGGGAGGGTCGAAGACCCAGTACTTC	CASSLGGLAGGSKTQYF
TRBV7-9	TRBD2	.	TRBJ2-3	TGTGCCAGCAGCCCGACTAGCGCAGATACGCAGTATTTT	CASSPTSADTQYF
TRBV3-1	TRBD1	few	TRBJ2-1	TGTGCCGCAACCGACAGGGGTTCTAAGAATGAGCAGTTCTTC	CAATDRGSKNEQFF
TRBV24-1	TRBD1	.	TRBJ1-2	TGTGCCACCAGTCCCTCGACAGGGTTTGGCTACACCTTC	CATSPSTGFGYTF
TRBV12-3/TRBV12-4	.	few	TRBJ2-2	TGTGCCAGCAGTTCTGATCTGGGGGGCCTGGGCACCGGGGAGCTGTTTTTT	CASSSDLGGLGTGELFF
TRBV20-1	.	few	TRBJ1-5	TGCAGTGCTAGAGATAGGCAGGTTGGGCAGCCCCAGCATTTT	CSARDRQVGQPQHF
TRBV12-3/TRBV12-4	.	.	TRBJ1-1	TGTGCCAGCAGTGTTTACAGGGAGTACACTGAAGCTTTCTTT	CASSVYREYTEAFF
TRBV20-1	.	.	TRBJ2-1	TGCAGTGCTAGAGACCGGGAACGCGAGTTCTTC	CSARDREREFF
TRBV20-1	TRBD1	.	TRBJ2-5	TGCAGTGCTAGAGATTTGTCGGGACAGCTAATGACCCAGTACTTC	CSARDLSGQLMTQYF
TRBV4-1	.	.	TRBJ2-1	TGCGCCAGCAGCCTTGGGGGGCAGAATGAGCAGTTCTTC	CASSLGGQNEQFF
TRBV7-8	.	few	TRBJ2-4	TGTGCCAGCAGCTTAGGCGGGGGCGGGAACATTCAGTACTTC	CASSLGGGGNIQYF
TRBV24-1	TRBD2	.	TRBJ2-2	TGTGCCACCAGTGACTCGGGACTAGCGGGGGGCCGGAACACCGGGGAGCTGTTTTTT	CATSDSGLAGGRNTGELFF
TRBV20-1	.	few	TRBJ2-3	TGCAGTGCTCCCGGCATCACAGATACGCAGTATTTT	CSAPGITDTQYF
TRBV6-5	TRBD2	few	TRBJ2-5	TGTGCCAGCAGTTACTCTGGGGCTAGCGGGGGAAGGCTGGAGACCCAGTACTTC	CASSYSGASGGRLETQYF
TRBV7-2	.	.	TRBJ2-3	TGTGCCAGCAGCGACATATCGACAGGTTCCGCTTTTACGCAGTATTTT	CASSDISTGSAFTQYF
TRBV7-8	TRBD1	.	TRBJ1-4	TGTGCCAGCAGCTTGTCGGCGGAGCAGGGGGCGCGGCGCGGAACGATCACTAATGAAAAACTGTTTTTT	CASSLSAEQGARRGTITNEKLFF
TRBV24-1	TRBD2	few	TRBJ2-1	TGTGCCACCAGTGATTTGGGGCTAGCGGGAGGAAGCTCCTACAATGAGCAGTTCTTC	CATSDLGLAGGSSYNEQFF
TRBV13	TRBD2	.	TRBJ2-5	TGTGCCAGCAGCAGAAGACTAGCGGAGACCCAGTACTTC	CASSRRLAETQYF
TRBV12-3/TRBV12-4	.	many	TRBJ2-5	TGTGCCAGCAGCCCGCCGTGGGAGACCCAGTACTTC	CASSPPWETQYF
TRBV10-3	.	few	TRBJ2-1	TGTGCCATCAGTGATTTAGCGACAGCGCAGTTCTTC	CAISDLATAQFF